The clone carrying this T cell receptor beta chain was detected once. Its cognate antigen is unknown. Profiles of TCR beta VDJ and CDR3 were generated from a genomic DNA template. TCRdb analysed the reads with MiXCR anew, one entry per CDR3 protein. The sample shows fewer than 200,000 distinct CDR3 sequences, about 45% of them seen only once. Patients picked for sequencing had shown CD8+CD57+ cell expansion detected by flow cytometry. All patients were therapy-naive when blood was sampled. These data originate in a study of CD8+CD57+ T cells in acquired aplastic anemia. Findings of the study overall: Patients and controls were found to share twenty-nine CD8+ CDR3 sequences. Controls and patients did not differ significantly in CD8+ Simpson's diversity.

The sample consisted of sorted CD4+, CD8+, or CD8+CD57+ T cells (not recorded which) from PBMCs. The receptor was derived from a human donor with aplastic anemia.

CDR3 bases: TGTGCCAGCAGTCTTGACGGGGCTATTAATTCACCCCTCCACTTT. This codes for CASSLDGAINSPLHF. The chain links TRBV7-2 to TRBJ1-6; D is perhaps TRBD1 (5 bases). The germline V gene encodes CDR1 SGHTA and CDR2 FQGNSA. Trimming removed 6 bases at V and 6 bases at J, with 15 bases between. The CDR3 extends over 15 amino acids. The variable domain in full, completed from reference TRBV7-2 and TRBJ1-6, reads GAGVSQSPSNKVTEKGKDVELRCDPISGHTALYWYRQSLGQGLEFLIYFQGNSAPDKSGLPSDRFSAERTGGSVSTLTIQRTQQEDSAVYLCASSLDGAINSPLHFGNGTRLTVT.